This is a list of T cell receptor beta chains from one sample in a study of post-analysis software for immune sequencing data. TCRdb itself ran the PCR reads through MiXCR, one entry per CDR3 protein. Counted here are roughly 540,000 distinct CDR3 sequences, around a third occurring once; the ten biggest clones make up approximately 5.4%. Sequenced input: blood. Receptors were obtained from a girl aged 2-17 years with multiple sclerosis. Both conserved end residues are part of each CDR3. A D gene is named only where the DNA matches it firmly. Size is stated for part of the rows, as once, few or many counts, or as a class when the clone is expanded.

CDR3 protein: CASSLGGTGEETQYF
CDR3 DNA: TGTGCCAGCAGCTTAGGAGGGACAGGGGAAGAGACCCAGTACTTC
D gene: TRBD1
clone size: .
J gene: TRBJ2-5
V gene: TRBV7-9

CDR3 protein: CASSYTGINQPQHF
CDR3 DNA: TGTGCCAGCAGTTACACGGGCATCAATCAGCCCCAGCATTTT
D gene: .
clone size: .
J gene: TRBJ1-5
V gene: TRBV6-5

CDR3 protein: CSVEGMSGPSYEQYF
CDR3 DNA: TGCAGCGTTGAAGGTATGTCAGGCCCTTCCTACGAGCAGTACTTC
D gene: .
clone size: .
J gene: TRBJ2-7
V gene: TRBV29-1

CDR3 protein: CASYPGMGATLNEQFF
CDR3 DNA: TGCGCCAGCTATCCCGGGATGGGGGCCACCCTCAATGAGCAGTTCTTC
D gene: .
clone size: once
J gene: TRBJ2-1
V gene: TRBV5-1

CDR3 protein: CASSPRLAQETQYF
CDR3 DNA: TGTGCCAGCAGCCCCCGACTAGCCCAAGAGACCCAGTACTTC
D gene: TRBD2
clone size: many
J gene: TRBJ2-5
V gene: TRBV3-1

CDR3 protein: CASSLDRGGSPLHF
CDR3 DNA: TGTGCCAGCAGTCTGGACAGGGGAGGTTCACCCCTCCACTTT
D gene: TRBD1
clone size: .
J gene: TRBJ1-6
V gene: TRBV9

CDR3 protein: CASSLVSGGLEPSYNEQFF
CDR3 DNA: TGTGCCAGCAGTTTGGTTAGCGGGGGCCTTGAGCCCTCCTACAATGAGCAGTTCTTC
D gene: TRBD2
clone size: few
J gene: TRBJ2-1
V gene: TRBV12-3/TRBV12-4

CDR3 protein: CASSLVDSNYGYTF
CDR3 DNA: TGTGCCAGCAGCTTAGTAGACAGTAACTATGGCTACACCTTC
D gene: .
clone size: .
J gene: TRBJ1-2
V gene: TRBV5-6

CDR3 protein: CASSPGAGGYGETQYF
CDR3 DNA: TGTGCCAGCAGCCCAGGGGCCGGAGGATATGGCGAGACCCAGTACTTC
D gene: .
clone size: .
J gene: TRBJ2-5
V gene: TRBV14

CDR3 protein: CASSNSGQETQYF
CDR3 DNA: TGTGCCAGCAGCAATAGCGGCCAAGAGACCCAGTACTTC
D gene: .
clone size: .
J gene: TRBJ2-5
V gene: TRBV12-3/TRBV12-4

CDR3 protein: CASSLWRRGVDNEQFF
CDR3 DNA: TGTGCCAGCAGCTTATGGCGGCGGGGGGTAGACAATGAGCAGTTCTTC
D gene: TRBD2
clone size: few
J gene: TRBJ2-1
V gene: TRBV11-2

CDR3 protein: CASSPTGLSEQYF
CDR3 DNA: TGTGCCAGCAGCCCGACGGGGTTATCCGAGCAGTACTTC
D gene: .
clone size: few
J gene: TRBJ2-7
V gene: TRBV28

CDR3 protein: CASSSGLAGAETQYF
CDR3 DNA: TGTGCCAGCAGTTCGGGACTAGCGGGGGCAGAGACCCAGTACTTC
D gene: TRBD2
clone size: .
J gene: TRBJ2-5
V gene: TRBV6-6

CDR3 protein: CASSSLQGEETQYF
CDR3 DNA: TGTGCCAGCAGTTCATTACAGGGGGAAGAGACCCAGTACTTC
D gene: TRBD1
clone size: many
J gene: TRBJ2-5
V gene: TRBV27

CDR3 protein: CASSSWTGTGEKLFF
CDR3 DNA: TGTGCCAGCAGCTCCTGGACAGGGACGGGTGAAAAACTGTTTTTT
D gene: TRBD1
clone size: few
J gene: TRBJ1-4
V gene: TRBV5-6

CDR3 protein: CASSTGTGFSPQHF
CDR3 DNA: TGTGCCAGTAGTACAGGGACAGGGTTTTCGCCCCAGCATTTT
D gene: TRBD1
clone size: .
J gene: TRBJ1-5
V gene: TRBV19

CDR3 protein: CASTPRAGGTDTQYF
CDR3 DNA: TGTGCCAGCACCCCCCGCGCGGGGGGCACAGATACGCAGTATTTT
D gene: TRBD2
clone size: .
J gene: TRBJ2-3
V gene: TRBV6-5

CDR3 protein: CSARGGSGGYNEQFF
CDR3 DNA: TGCAGTGCTAGGGGCGGCAGCGGGGGATACAATGAGCAGTTCTTC
D gene: TRBD2
clone size: few
J gene: TRBJ2-1
V gene: TRBV20-1

CDR3 protein: CASSSWTGGHEQYF
CDR3 DNA: TGTGCCAGCAGCTCCTGGACAGGGGGCCACGAGCAGTACTTC
D gene: TRBD1
clone size: .
J gene: TRBJ2-7
V gene: TRBV7-3

CDR3 protein: CSVLVSGGLWETQYF
CDR3 DNA: TGCAGTGTTCTGGTTTCGGGGGGCTTGTGGGAGACCCAGTACTTC
D gene: .
clone size: .
J gene: TRBJ2-5
V gene: TRBV20-1